What follows describes a single T cell receptor beta chain. This clone was counted between two and nine times. What this receptor recognizes is not known. No much larger clone exists at a distance of one base, and base qualities are not known. This sample is part of a study of beta chain features in type 1 diabetes (dated by TCRdb to the late 2010s). Some background on the complete study: Mean age, gender distribution, total cell number and subset yield did not differ between patients and healthy donors. A total of about 100,000,000 sorted cells were examined across all samples, and RNA yield correlated strongly with the number of cells per subset. In the study, recently diagnosed type 1 diabetes patients and matched healthy donors were compared on the TCRB repertoires of their sorted circulating CD4+ T cell subsets. Naive and central memory subsets were obtained from all 30 or so donors, but regulatory and stem cell-like memory subsets were isolated from only 8 patients and roughly eight healthy donors. Study-wide findings and limitations: HLA sub-analyses involved small numbers of individuals, so any influence of HLA type on TCRB rearrangement remained unresolved. At VDJ recombination sites, patients with type 1 diabetes made fewer insertions and deleted more nucleotides, a pattern implying thymic rearrangement abnormalities. Naive, central memory and regulatory TCRB repertoires appeared more similar among patients than among healthy donors. Because cDNA rather than genomic DNA was sequenced, highly expressing activated cells could have been over-represented, although no difference in activation and CD3 levels was found between groups. Shorter templates might be favored by PCR, yet because patient and control samples were amplified and corrected together, any such skew would affect both groups equally. Type 1 diabetes patients showed a moderate but significant shortening of TCRB CDR3 length in all four CD4+ subsets.

The High Capacity cDNA Reverse Transcription Kit was used to reverse transcribe all of the isolated RNA, meaning that expressed TCRB transcripts were what got sequenced. Naive, central memory and regulatory T cell samples underwent deep immunoSEQ sequencing, averaging around 3.7 million total reads per sample. Sorted cells were lysed in RLT buffer, and RNA was extracted using DNase-treated RNeasy Micro or Mini kits according to cell number. To prevent cross-contamination, each cell subset was processed individually, whereas patient and healthy donor samples were processed jointly. The immunoSEQ multiplex PCR was used to amplify TCRB sequences from cDNA, generating 87-bp fragments that spanned the CDR3 region. Sequencing of the amplicons was performed on the Illumina HiSeq platform. In the original analysis: PCR bias was computationally corrected using synthetic template baselines, reads within Hamming distance 2 were collapsed, and singletons that could not be merged were discarded. By aligning reads against IMGT, V, D and J genes, CDR3 length, and insertions or deletions at six rearrangement sites were assigned. Within each subset, clonotype counts were normalized to the number of sorted cells before true diversity and Gini coefficients were calculated with the tcR R package. The overlap coefficient, calculated on TCRB nucleotide sequences, was used to quantify repertoire sharing. Out-of-frame TCRB sequences from naive cells were analyzed to stand in for the pre-selection repertoire. TCRdb obtained this table from immuneACCESS and retained in-frame rearrangements with V and J assigned. These tables miss some clones; where compared with another copy, unresolved V genes account for less than half of the shortfall, and the remainder is unexplained. That table furnishes V, J and clone size, whereas the DNA furnished D and trimming. The sample yields about 660,000 clones; around 15% were counted once. 0.035% to 0.045% of the sample rests with the top ten.

Each donor gave one peripheral blood draw, roughly 120 mL on average, collected into heparinised tubes. Using a panel that included CD45RO, CCR7, CD25, CD127, CD95 and CD27, naive, central memory, regulatory and stem cell-like memory CD4+ T cells were sorted on a BD FACSAria II. Every sorted population had a purity above 95%. Right away, PBMCs were isolated by Lymphoprep density gradient centrifugation and were stained directly, with no culture step. To minimize batch effects, samples were stained and sorted in pairs, one healthy donor with one patient per experiment. CDR1 and CDR2, looked up from the germline V gene (reference sequence), are SGHNT and YYREEE. V is reduced by 1 base and J by 5 bases, leaving a spacing of 15 bases between them. The CDR3 runs 15 residues from the cysteine to the phenylalanine. Of the read, only the CDR3 DNA is kept; its 45 bases are in frame from base 1.

What was sequenced was naive CD4+ T cells from blood. Explained via the paper, the cell subset or site label denotes: true naive CD4+ T cells. This TCR was sampled from a man aged 18 to 30 with type 1 diabetes. Here the chain combines TRBV5-4 and TRBJ1-1, and TRBD1 may be the D gene, going by 6 matching bases. Here is the DNA: TGTGCCAGCAGCTTGTTCGCAGGGGCTGGGACTGAAGCTTTCTTT. Translation gives CASSLFAGAGTEAFF.